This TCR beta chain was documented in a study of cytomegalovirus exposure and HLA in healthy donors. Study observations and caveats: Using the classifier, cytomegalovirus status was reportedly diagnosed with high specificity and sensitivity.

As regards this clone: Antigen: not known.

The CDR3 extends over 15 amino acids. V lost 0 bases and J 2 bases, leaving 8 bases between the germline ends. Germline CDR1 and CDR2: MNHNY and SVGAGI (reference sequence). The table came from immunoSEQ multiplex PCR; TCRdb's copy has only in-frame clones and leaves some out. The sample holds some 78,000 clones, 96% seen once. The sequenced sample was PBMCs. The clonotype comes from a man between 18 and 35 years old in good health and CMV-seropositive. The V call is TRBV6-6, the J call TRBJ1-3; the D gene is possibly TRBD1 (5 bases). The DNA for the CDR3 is TGTGCCAGCAGTTACTCGGCGGGGCCTGGAAACACCATATATTTT. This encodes CASSYSAGPGNTIYF.